This TCR beta chain was captured in a study of OX40 agonist ivuxolimab in advanced cancers. For the study at large: People in dose escalation had one of these cancers: hepatocellular carcinoma, melanoma, renal cell or head and neck cancer. Participants averaged approximately 60 years of age (range roughly 23 to 85) and were around 83% male. Study observations and caveats: Expanded clones belonging to CD8+ T cells outnumbered, on average, those of CD4+. There was clonal expansion of CD4+ and CD8+ blood T cells by week 6 at 0.1 to 3.0 mg/kg.

Germline assignment: CDR1 MNHNY and CDR2 SVGAGI (reference sequence). This CDR3 region has 9 residues. Concerning this clone: What it recognizes is unknown. One end of the junction varies from germline; a read error may be responsible.

Clones were read by immunoSEQ multiplex PCR, and TCRdb kept only the in-frame ones, dropping some. This sample has under 150,000 clones, with about nine tenths found just once. This clonotype originated in an adult with an advanced solid tumor such as melanoma, head and neck, liver or kidney cancer. This chain connects TRBV6-6 to TRBJ1-1, with D uncertain. The source material was CD4+ or CD8+ T cells sorted from blood, sampled in a trial of the OX40 agonist ivuxolimab. In DNA, the CDR3 is TGTGCCAGCAGTCCTGTGACAACCTTT. Protein sequence: CASSPVTTF.